The present T cell receptor beta chain was sequenced within a study of T cells in localized non-small cell lung cancer. General observations from the study: Uninvolved adjacent lung showed the highest T cell clonality, exceeding tumor.

Here immunoSEQ multiplex PCR was the method, and the copy in TCRdb shows in-frame clones only, minus some. The repertoire holds about 54,000 clones, with under 85% as singletons. On this clone itself: Antigen: not known.

This CDR3 is 13 amino acids long. V was trimmed by 7 bases and J by 4 bases, leaving 11 bases between them. The germline CDR1 and CDR2 sequences are SGHAT and FQNNGV. The V and J genes are TRBV11-2 and TRBJ1-3; D is ambiguous. Sample: peripheral blood, taken before any cancer treatment. The clonotype was recovered from a female donor over 55 with stage II squamous cell lung carcinoma. This CDR3 is CASTPQYGNTIYF. The CDR3 DNA reads TGTGCCAGCACCCCCCAGTACGGAAACACCATATATTTT.